This section outlines one T cell receptor beta chain sequence together with its context. The data are from a study of T cell changes during pregnancy in multiple sclerosis. Profiled with immunoSEQ multiplex PCR; TCRdb holds only in-frame clones, not every one. The sample lists roughly 38,000 clones, around 91% seen once, with 0.45% to 0.55% in the top ten. The TCR comes from a female donor in good health, enrolled as a control in a pregnancy study. Sequenced material: CD4+ T cells from peripheral blood mononuclear cells, taken in the second trimester of pregnancy.

The CDR3 DNA reads as TGTGCCAGCAGTCCGGGACAAGCCACTGAAGCTTTCTTT. Encoded protein: CASSPGQATEAFF. The V and J genes are TRBV25-1 and TRBJ1-1; possible D gene TRBD1, 6 bases. The V gene's germline CDR1 is MGHDK and CDR2 SYGVNS. V lost 5 bases, J lost 4 bases, and 11 bases lay in between. This CDR3 comprises 13 residues. Supplemented by reference TRBV25-1 and TRBJ1-1, the full variable domain reads EADIYQTPRYLVIGTGKKITLECSQTMGHDKMYWYQQDPGMELHLIHYSYGVNSTEKGDLSSESTVSRIRTEHFPLTLESARPSHTSQYLCASSPGQATEAFFGQGTRLTVV.